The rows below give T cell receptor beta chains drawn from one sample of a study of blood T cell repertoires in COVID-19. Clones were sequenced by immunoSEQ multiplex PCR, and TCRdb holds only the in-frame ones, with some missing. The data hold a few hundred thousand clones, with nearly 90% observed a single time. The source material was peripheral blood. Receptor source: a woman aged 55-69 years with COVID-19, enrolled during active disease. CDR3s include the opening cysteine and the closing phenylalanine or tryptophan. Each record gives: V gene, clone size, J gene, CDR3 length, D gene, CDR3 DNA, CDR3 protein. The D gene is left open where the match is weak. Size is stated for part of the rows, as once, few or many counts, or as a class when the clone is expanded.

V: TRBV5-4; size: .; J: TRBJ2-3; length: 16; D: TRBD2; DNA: TGTGCCAGCTTTCAGGGACTAGCAGTTTCAGCAGATACGCAGTATTTT; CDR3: CASFQGLAVSADTQYF
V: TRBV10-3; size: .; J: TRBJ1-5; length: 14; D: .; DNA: TGTGCCATCAGTGACAGGACTAACAATCAGCCCCAGCATTTT; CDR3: CAISDRTNNQPQHF
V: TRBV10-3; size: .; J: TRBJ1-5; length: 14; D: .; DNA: TGTGCCATCAGCCGGGAACCGAGCAATCAGCCCCAGCATTTT; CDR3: CAISREPSNQPQHF
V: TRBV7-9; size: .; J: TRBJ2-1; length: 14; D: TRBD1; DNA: TGTGCCAGCAGCCCATCATTCACAGGGGATGAGCAGTTCTTC; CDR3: CASSPSFTGDEQFF
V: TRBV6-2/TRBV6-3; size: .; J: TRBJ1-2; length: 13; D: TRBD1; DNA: TGTGCCAGCAGCCCCGGGACAGGGGCTGGCTACACCTTC; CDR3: CASSPGTGAGYTF
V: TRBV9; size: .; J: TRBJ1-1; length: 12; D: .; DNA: TGTGCCAGCAGCCCTTACACCCTTGAAGCTTTCTTT; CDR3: CASSPYTLEAFF
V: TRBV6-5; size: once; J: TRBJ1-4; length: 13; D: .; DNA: TGTGCCAGCAGTCCCCCGCTTAGGGAGAAACTGTTTTTT; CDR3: CASSPPLREKLFF
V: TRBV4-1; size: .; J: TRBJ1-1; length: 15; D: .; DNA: TGCGCCAGCAGCCAAGCCCCGGGGGGGGGCACTGAAGCTTTCTTT; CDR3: CASSQAPGGGTEAFF
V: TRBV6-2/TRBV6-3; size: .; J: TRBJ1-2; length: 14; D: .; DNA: TGTGCCAGCAGTTACGGGCAGGCCGGCTATGGCTACACCTTC; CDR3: CASSYGQAGYGYTF
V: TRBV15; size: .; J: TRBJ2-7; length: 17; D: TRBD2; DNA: TGTGCCACCAGCAGAGATCTTGTAGCGGGGAGACCCTACGAGCAGTACTTC; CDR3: CATSRDLVAGRPYEQYF
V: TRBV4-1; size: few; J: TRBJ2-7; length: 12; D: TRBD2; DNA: TGCGCCAGCAGCCGCGGGGGCTACGAGCAGTACTTC; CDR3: CASSRGGYEQYF
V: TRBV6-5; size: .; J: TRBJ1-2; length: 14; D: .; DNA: TGTGCCAGCAGTTCCCAGGGGTCTAACTATGGCTACACCTTC; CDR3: CASSSQGSNYGYTF
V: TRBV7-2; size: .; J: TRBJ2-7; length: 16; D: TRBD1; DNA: TGTGCCAGCAGCCCTGCCCTCGGACAGGGGGCCTACGAGCAGTACTTC; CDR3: CASSPALGQGAYEQYF
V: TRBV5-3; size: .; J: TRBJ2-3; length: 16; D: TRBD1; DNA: TGTGCCAGAAGTTACAGGGGGTGGGCTGGCACAGATACGCAGTATTTT; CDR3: CARSYRGWAGTDTQYF
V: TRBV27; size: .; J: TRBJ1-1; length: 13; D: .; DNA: TGTGCCAGCAGCTTAATAATGAACACTGAAGCTTTCTTT; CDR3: CASSLIMNTEAFF
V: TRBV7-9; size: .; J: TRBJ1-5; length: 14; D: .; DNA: TGTGCCAGCAGCGCGGGGACGGGCAATCAGCCCCAGCATTTT; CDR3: CASSAGTGNQPQHF
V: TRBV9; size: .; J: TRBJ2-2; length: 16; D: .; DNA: TGTGCCAGCAGCGAAGAGGGTTCCCCGAACACCGGGGAGCTGTTTTTT; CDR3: CASSEEGSPNTGELFF
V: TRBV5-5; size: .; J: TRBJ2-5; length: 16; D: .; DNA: TGTGCCAGCAGCTGGGCTCGGGAAAGTCCCCGGGAGACCCAGTACTTC; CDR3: CASSWARESPRETQYF
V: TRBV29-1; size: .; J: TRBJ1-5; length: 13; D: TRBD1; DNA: TGCAGCGTTGTGGGACAGGGGAATCAGCCCCAGCATTTT; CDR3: CSVVGQGNQPQHF
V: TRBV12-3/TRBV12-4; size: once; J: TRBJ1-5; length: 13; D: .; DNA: TGTGCCAGCAGTTTATACCGTAGACAGCCCCAGCATTTT; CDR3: CASSLYRRQPQHF
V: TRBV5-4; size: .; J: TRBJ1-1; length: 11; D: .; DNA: TGTGCCAGCAGCTTCTCGGGTGAAGCTTTCTTT; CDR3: CASSFSGEAFF
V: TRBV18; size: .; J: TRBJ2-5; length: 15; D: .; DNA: TGTGCCAGCTCACCACCGTGGCGGGAAACAGAGACCCAGTACTTC; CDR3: CASSPPWRETETQYF
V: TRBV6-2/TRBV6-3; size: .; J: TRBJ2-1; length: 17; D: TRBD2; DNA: TGTGCCAGCAGTTACTCCCCGGGACTAGTGAACGAGCATGAGCAGTTCTTC; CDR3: CASSYSPGLVNEHEQFF
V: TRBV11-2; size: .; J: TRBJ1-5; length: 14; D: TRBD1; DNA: TGTGCCAGCAGCCAGGACAGGGTGGGTCAGCCCCAGCATTTT; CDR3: CASSQDRVGQPQHF
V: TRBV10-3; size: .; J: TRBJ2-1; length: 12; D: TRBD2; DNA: TGTGCCATCGGGTACGGGGAGGGTGAGCAGTTCTTC; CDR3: CAIGYGEGEQFF
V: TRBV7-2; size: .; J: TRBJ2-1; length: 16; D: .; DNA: TGTGCCAGCAGCTTATCCCTAGGGAGTTGGTACAATGAGCAGTTCTTC; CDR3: CASSLSLGSWYNEQFF
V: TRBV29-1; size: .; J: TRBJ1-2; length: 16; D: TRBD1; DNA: TGCAGCGTTGAAGATCCCCGGGACAGGGCGGACTATGGCTACACCTTC; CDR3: CSVEDPRDRADYGYTF
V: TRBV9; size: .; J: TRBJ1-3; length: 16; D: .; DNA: TGTGCCAGCAGCGCCAATCCCGGGGGAACTGGAAACACCATATATTTT; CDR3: CASSANPGGTGNTIYF
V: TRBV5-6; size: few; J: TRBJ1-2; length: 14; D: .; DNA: TGTGCCAGCAGCTTGGCCCCTCGGCTAGGTGGCTACACCTTC; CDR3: CASSLAPRLGGYTF
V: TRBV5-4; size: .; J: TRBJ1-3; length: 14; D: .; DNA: TGTGCCAGCAGCTTGGCGCAGTCTGGAAACACCATATATTTT; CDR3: CASSLAQSGNTIYF
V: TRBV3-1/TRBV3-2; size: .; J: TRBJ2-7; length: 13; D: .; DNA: TGTGCCAGCAGCCCCCCAGGGCCCTACGAGCAGTACTTC; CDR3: CASSPPGPYEQYF
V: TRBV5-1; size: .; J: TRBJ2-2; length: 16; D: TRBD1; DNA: TGCGCCAGCAGCGGCCAGGGACAGGGGGCGACCGGGGAGCTGTTTTTT; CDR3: CASSGQGQGATGELFF
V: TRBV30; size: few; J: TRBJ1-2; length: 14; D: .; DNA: TGTGCCTGGAGTGGACTTCGGGACATAAATGGCTACACCTTC; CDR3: CAWSGLRDINGYTF
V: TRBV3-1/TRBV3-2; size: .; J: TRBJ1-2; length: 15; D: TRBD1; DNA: TGTGCCAGCAGTCTTATAGGACAGGGCGGATATGGCTACACCTTC; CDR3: CASSLIGQGGYGYTF
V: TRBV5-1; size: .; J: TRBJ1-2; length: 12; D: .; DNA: TGCGCCAGCAGTACACAGGGCGGTGGCTACACCTTC; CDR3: CASSTQGGGYTF
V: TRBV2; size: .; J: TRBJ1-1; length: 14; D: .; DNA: TGTGCCAGCAGGCCCGGGACACGGAACACTGAAGCTTTCTTT; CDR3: CASRPGTRNTEAFF
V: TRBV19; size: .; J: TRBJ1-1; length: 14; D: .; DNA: TGTGCCAGTAGTAACGGGGTCCTGAACACTGAAGCTTTCTTT; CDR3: CASSNGVLNTEAFF
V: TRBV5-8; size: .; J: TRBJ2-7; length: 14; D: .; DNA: TGTGCCAGCAGCTTTCGCAGGGGGGTTGGCGAGCAGTACTTC; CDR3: CASSFRRGVGEQYF
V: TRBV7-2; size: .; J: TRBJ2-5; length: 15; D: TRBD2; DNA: TGTGCCAGCAGCTTACCCAGCGGGAGCAAAGAGACCCAGTACTTC; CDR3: CASSLPSGSKETQYF
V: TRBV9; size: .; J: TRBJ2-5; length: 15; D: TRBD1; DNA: TGTGCCAGCAGCGCACGGACAGGGGCCTCCGAGACCCAGTACTTC; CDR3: CASSARTGASETQYF
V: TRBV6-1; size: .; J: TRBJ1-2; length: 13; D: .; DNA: TGTGCCAGCAGTGAAGGTGGCAGGGGAGGCTACACCTTC; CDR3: CASSEGGRGGYTF
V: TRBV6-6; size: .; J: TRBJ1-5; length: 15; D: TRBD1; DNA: TGTGCCAGCAGTTACGGACAGGGGAATGTTCAGCCCCAGCATTTT; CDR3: CASSYGQGNVQPQHF
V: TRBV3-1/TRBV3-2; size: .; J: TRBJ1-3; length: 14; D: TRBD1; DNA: TGTGCCAGCAGCCGGACAGGCCCTGGAAACACCATATATTTT; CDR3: CASSRTGPGNTIYF
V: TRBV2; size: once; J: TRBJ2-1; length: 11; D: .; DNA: TGTGCCAGCAGCCCTTTGGCTGAGCAGTTCTTC; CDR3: CASSPLAEQFF
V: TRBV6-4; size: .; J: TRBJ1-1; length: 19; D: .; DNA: TGTGCCAGCAGTGACTCGAAATACGTCAGGGCATCTGTTAACACTGAAGCTTTCTTT; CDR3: CASSDSKYVRASVNTEAFF
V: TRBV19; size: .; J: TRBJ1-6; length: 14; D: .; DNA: TGTGCCAGTAGCTTGAGCTCCTATAATTCACCCCTCCACTTT; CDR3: CASSLSSYNSPLHF
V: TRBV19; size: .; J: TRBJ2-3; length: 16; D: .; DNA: TGTGCCAGTAGTGGGGCCCGGGTTGGTCGGGCAGATACGCAGTATTTT; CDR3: CASSGARVGRADTQYF
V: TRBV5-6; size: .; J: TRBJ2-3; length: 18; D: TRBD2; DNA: TGTGCCAGCAGCTTGTGGGCTAGCGGGGCCCCAAGCACAGATACGCAGTATTTT; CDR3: CASSLWASGAPSTDTQYF
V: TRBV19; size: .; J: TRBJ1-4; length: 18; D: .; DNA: TGTGCCAGTAGTATCCAGACGGGGAGGACCTCAACTAATGAAAAACTGTTTTTT; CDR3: CASSIQTGRTSTNEKLFF
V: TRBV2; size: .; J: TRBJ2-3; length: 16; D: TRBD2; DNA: TGTGCCAGCCAGCGGGGAACCGGGGGTGGCACAGATACGCAGTATTTT; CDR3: CASQRGTGGGTDTQYF
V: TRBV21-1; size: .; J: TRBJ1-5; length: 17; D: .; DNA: TGTGCCAGCAGCAAAGGGAGGCGGCCGTATAGCAATCAGCCCCAGCATTTT; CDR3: CASSKGRRPYSNQPQHF
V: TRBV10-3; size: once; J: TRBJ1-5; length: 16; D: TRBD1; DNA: TGTGCCATCAGTGAGAGTGAGGGACAGTACAATCAGCCCCAGCATTTT; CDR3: CAISESEGQYNQPQHF
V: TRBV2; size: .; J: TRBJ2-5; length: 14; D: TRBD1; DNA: TGTGCCAGCAGCCGGACAGGAAACCAAGAGACCCAGTACTTC; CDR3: CASSRTGNQETQYF